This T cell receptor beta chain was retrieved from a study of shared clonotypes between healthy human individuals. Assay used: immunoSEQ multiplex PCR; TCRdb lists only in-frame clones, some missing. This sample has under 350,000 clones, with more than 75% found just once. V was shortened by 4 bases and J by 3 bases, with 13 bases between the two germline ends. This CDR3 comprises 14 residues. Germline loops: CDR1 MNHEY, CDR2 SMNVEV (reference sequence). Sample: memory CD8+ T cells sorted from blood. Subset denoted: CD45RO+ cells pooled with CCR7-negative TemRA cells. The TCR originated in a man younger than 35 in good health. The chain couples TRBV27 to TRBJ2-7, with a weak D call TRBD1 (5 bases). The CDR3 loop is CASSSFNRFYEQYF. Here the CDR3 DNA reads TGTGCCAGCAGTTCCTTTAACAGGTTCTACGAGCAGTACTTC.